What follows are 15 T cell receptor beta chains derived from one specimen sequenced in a study of T-cell memory formation after mild COVID-19. One entry per CDR3 protein, called by TCRdb with MiXCR from the 5' RACE reads. The sample contains about 440,000 distinct CDR3 sequences, around 19% of which appear only once. The sample consisted of PBMCs or a T cell subset sorted from them (not recorded which). These receptors were collected from an adult woman who had mild COVID-19 (a few samples of this study predate the infection). Cell type and time point are not known.

This clonotype was recorded many times. V is TRBV6-2 or TRBV6-3 and J is TRBJ2-1; D may be TRBD2 (6 bases). Trimming removed 8 bases at V and 1 base at J, with 15 bases between. The germline V gene has CDR1 MNHEY and CDR2 SVGEGT. CDR3 length equals 15 residues. For the CDR3, the DNA is TGTGCCAGCTCGGGGTACCTAGCGTCCTACAATGAGCAGTTCTTC. Residues: CASSGYLASYNEQFF.

This clonotype was counted between two and nine times. The chain employs TRBV5-1 and TRBJ2-7; TRBD1 matches at 9 bases. Germline V gives CDR1 SGHRS, CDR2 YFSETQ. This CDR3 contains 14 residues. With V trimmed by 4 bases and J by 2 bases, 4 bases remained unmatched. The CDR3 region has the DNA TGCGCCAGCAGCAGGGACAGGGAGACCTACGAGCAGTACTTC. The encoded protein is CASSRDRETYEQYF.

This chain links TRBV19 with TRBJ2-7, with 8 bases matching TRBD1. V was pared by 8 bases and J by 5 bases, with 8 bases of the junction left unmatched. Germline CDR1 is LNHDA and CDR2 is SQIVND (reference sequence). The CDR3 length is 13 residues. In DNA form, the CDR3 reads TGTGCCAGTGGCCGGGACAGGAGGGACGAGCAGTACTTC. Translation: CASGRDRRDEQYF. The variable domain in full, completed from reference TRBV19 and TRBJ2-7, reads DGGITQSPKYLFRKEGQNVTLSCEQNLNHDAMYWYRQDPGQGLRLIYYSQIVNDFQKGDIAEGYSVSREKKESFPLTVTSAQKNPTAFYLCASGRDRRDEQYFGPGTRLTVT.

The chain employs TRBV7-9 and TRBJ2-3, with 8 nucleotides matching TRBD1. The CDR3 consists of 15 residues. V was clipped by 3 bases and J by 3 bases; unmatched bases: 5. Germline V lookup: CDR1 SEHNR, CDR2 FQNEAQ (reference sequence). Written as DNA, the CDR3 is TGTGCCAGCAGCTTGACAGGGGCCGGTACAGATACGCAGTATTTT. It codes for CASSLTGAGTDTQYF.

The chain couples TRBV10-3 to TRBJ2-7, with 8 bases identical to TRBD1. This CDR3 has 12 residues. Germline values: CDR1 ENHRY, CDR2 SYGVKD. Trimming took 6 bases from V and 6 from J; bases not matched to a gene: 4. In DNA form, the CDR3 reads TGTGCCATCAGGGAAACAGGGGGCGAGCAGTACTTC. It is translated as CAIRETGGEQYF.

This clonotype was seen only a few times. The V and J genes are TRBV11-3 and TRBJ1-1, with D hard to call. V dropped 2 bases and J dropped 6 bases, with 10 bases sitting between them. Germline V gene lookup returns CDR1 SGHNT and CDR2 YENEEA. CDR3 length: 13 amino acids. DNA of the CDR3: TGTGCCAGCAGCTTAATTTCGGACCCTGAAGCTTTCTTT. Translating it yields CASSLISDPEAFF.

This rearrangement joins TRBV12-3 or TRBV12-4 to TRBJ2-7; D not certain. Trimming cost V 10 bases and J 0 bases, with 13 bases left between them. This CDR3 has 13 amino acids. CDR3 residues: CATRSASSYEQYF. CDR3 sequence (DNA): TGTGCCACCCGAAGCGCGAGCTCCTACGAGCAGTACTTC.

This clonotype was detected only a few times. In DNA, the CDR3 is TGTGCCAGCAGCGTAGGCGGCACCTCTGGAAACACCATATATTTT. Amino acids: CASSVGGTSGNTIYF. This chain joins TRBV9 and TRBJ1-3; D gene ambiguous. V was cut by 0 bases and J by 0 bases, with 7 bases left in between. There are 15 residues in the CDR3. Germline loops: CDR1 SGDLS, CDR2 YYNGEE.

The rearrangement uses TRBV3-1 and TRBJ1-6, with D perhaps TRBD1 (5 bases). The CDR3 contains 13 residues. V lost 5 bases to trimming and J lost 14 bases, with 16 bases between them. CDR1 and CDR2 (germline): LGHDT, YNNKEL (reference sequence). The chain's CDR3 is CASSSYRTSTLHF. The CDR3 nucleotides are TGTGCCAGCAGCTCCTACAGGACGTCGACCCTCCACTTT.

CDR3 coding DNA: TGTGCCAGCAGCCTGTACGAGAGGAGCAATCAGCCCCAGCATTTT. Translation: CASSLYERSNQPQHF. This rearrangement joins TRBV12-3 or TRBV12-4 to TRBJ1-5; D unresolved. The CDR3 spans 15 residues. Trimming took off 6 bases at V and 1 base at J, with 13 bases between the two ends.

The chain combines TRBV5-1 with TRBJ1-1; a weak D match, TRBD1 (6 bases). The V gene's germline CDR1 is SGHRS and CDR2 YFSETQ. The V and J ends lost 4 bases and 5 bases respectively, with 15 bases between them. CDR3 length equals 14 residues. The CDR3 DNA follows: TGCGCCAGCAGCCCGCGGGGGCGTGGGACTGAAGCTTTCTTT. Amino acid sequence: CASSPRGRGTEAFF.

This clonotype appeared a few times. The V call is TRBV5-1, the J call TRBJ2-2, with unresolved D. Trimming pared 0 bases from V and 8 bases from J, leaving 14 bases between. CDR1 SGHRS and CDR2 YFSETQ come from the germline V gene. The CDR3 spans 15 residues. The CDR3 loop is CASSLGHQVGGELFF. CDR3 in DNA: TGCGCCAGCAGCTTGGGACACCAGGTTGGAGGGGAGCTGTTTTTT.

The V and J genes are TRBV5-5 and TRBJ2-2, with D perhaps matching TRBD1 or TRBD2 (5 bases each). Germline V gene lookup returns CDR1 SGHKS and CDR2 YYEKEE (reference sequence). The V gene lost 4 bases and the J gene lost 0 bases, with 19 bases spanning the gap. The CDR3 has 18 amino acids. CDR3 coding DNA: TGTGCCAGCAGCCGCATACAACGGGGCAGAGCGAACACCGGGGAGCTGTTTTTT. This translates into CASSRIQRGRANTGELFF.

The chain joins TRBV25-1 to TRBJ2-1, with 9 bases fitting TRBD1. The V segment lost 4 bases and the J segment 6 bases; nucleotides outside the gene matches: 13. Germline V gene lookup returns CDR1 MGHDK and CDR2 SYGVNS. CDR3 length equals 17 residues. DNA for the CDR3: TGTGCCAGCAGTGGCCTCGGGGACAGGGAAGATGGCAATGAGCAGTTCTTC. Protein product: CASSGLGDREDGNEQFF.

This clonotype was recorded a few times. The CDR3 sequence: CASSYNWRPPLHF. CDR3 coding DNA: TGCGCCAGCAGCTATAACTGGAGGCCACCCCTCCACTTT. The J gene is TRBJ1-6, the V gene TRBV5-1, with D unresolved. The CDR3 has 13 residues. CDR1 is SGHRS and CDR2 is YFSETQ in the germline V gene. Trimming removed 3 bases at V and 11 bases at J, with 12 bases between.